The present T cell receptor (beta chain) was sequenced within a study of cytomegalovirus exposure and HLA in healthy donors. The PCR ran on 60 Vbeta and 13 Jbeta primers. In the original processing: An analysis performed later counted around 80 million unique TCR beta chains (roughly 10 million of them shared). Profiling relied on immunoSEQ multiplex PCR, and the TCRdb table lists in-frame clones only, not all of them. V and J calls and clone size come straight from that table; D and trimming were deduced from the DNA. The repertoire consists of 120,000 to 150,000 clones, with 70% to 85% occurring once and the leading ten covering roughly 1.9%. Germline assignment: CDR1 SGDLS and CDR2 YYNGEE. The CDR3 spans 15 residues. The ends lost 3 bases at V and 3 bases at J; junction bases unmatched: 7. Overall study findings and caveats: It was assumed in the presence/absence analyses that sequencing depth was roughly uniform across donors.

On this clone itself: Its antigen is as yet unknown.

The chain is built from TRBV9 and TRBJ1-1; 8 bases agree with TRBD1. Sequencing used PBMCs. The receptor was derived from a woman between 35 and 50 years old in good health and CMV-seronegative. CDR3 loop: CASSAGQGGYTEAFF. The CDR3 DNA reads TGTGCCAGCAGCGCAGGACAGGGAGGGTACACTGAAGCTTTCTTT.